The rows below give T cell receptor beta chains drawn from one sample of a study of CD8+ T cells in alopecia areata. The data were produced by immunoSEQ multiplex PCR, yet TCRdb's version contains in-frame clones alone and is incomplete. The table lists 180,000 or so clones, around half of them singletons. Sequenced material: CD8+ T cells sorted from blood, taken at week 24, from a patient treated with tofacitinib. These receptors were obtained from a human donor with alopecia areata. Each CDR3 is given with its conserved first and last residue. A D gene is named only where the DNA matches it firmly. Clone sizes are given selectively: once, few, many, or a class where the clone is expanded.

- | TRBJ2-7 | TRBV15 | TRBD1 | 13 | TGTGCCACCAGCCATACAGGGGCCTACGAGCAGTACTTC | CATSHTGAYEQYF
- | TRBJ2-1 | TRBV5-1 | TRBD2 | 18 | TGCGCCAGCAGCTTGGACCAGCTACTAGCGGGGGGCCATAATGAGCAGTTCTTC | CASSLDQLLAGGHNEQFF
- | TRBJ2-7 | TRBV4-3 | TRBD1 | 15 | TGCGCCAGCAGCCCGGGGACAGGAGGCACCTACGAGCAGTACTTC | CASSPGTGGTYEQYF
few | TRBJ2-6 | TRBV9 | TRBD1 | 15 | TGTGCCTCTAAAACAGGGGATTCTGGGGCCAACGTCCTGACTTTC | CASKTGDSGANVLTF
- | TRBJ1-2 | TRBV5-1 | - | 15 | TGCGCCAGCAGCTTGGATCCCCCCGGGTCCTACGGCTACACCTTC | CASSLDPPGSYGYTF
- | TRBJ2-3 | TRBV2 | - | 14 | TGTGCCAGCATGGGGGCCAGGTACACAGATACGCAGTATTTT | CASMGARYTDTQYF
few | TRBJ2-7 | TRBV30 | - | 11 | TGTGCCTGGAGTCTTCGGTACGAGCAGTACTTC | CAWSLRYEQYF
- | TRBJ2-3 | TRBV6-4 | - | 15 | TGTGCCAGCATCGGGGATAAGGCTAGCACAGATACGCAGTATTTT | CASIGDKASTDTQYF
few | TRBJ2-7 | TRBV7-9 | - | 13 | TGTGCCAGCAGCTTAGACAGGGCTTACGAGCAGTACTTC | CASSLDRAYEQYF
- | TRBJ2-3 | TRBV4-3 | - | 13 | TGCGCCAGCAGCCAAGGGGGCCGGGATACGCAGTATTTT | CASSQGGRDTQYF
- | TRBJ1-5 | TRBV7-9 | - | 17 | TGTGCCCCGACGGAAAGGGAGGGTAAGTCGAGCAATCAGCCCCAGCATTTT | CAPTEREGKSSNQPQHF
- | TRBJ1-1 | TRBV29-1 | - | 10 | TGCAGCGTCCCGGGGGCTGAAGCTTTCTTT | CSVPGAEAFF
- | TRBJ1-6 | TRBV2 | - | 15 | TGTGCCAGCAGTGAATTCCGGGCAGGGGATTCACCCCTCCACTTT | CASSEFRAGDSPLHF
- | TRBJ2-3 | TRBV4-3 | - | 14 | TGCGCCAGCAGCCAAAATGAATACACAGATACGCAGTATTTT | CASSQNEYTDTQYF
- | TRBJ2-3 | TRBV19 | TRBD1 | 15 | TGTGCCAGTAGTCTGCGGACAGGGGGCACAGATACGCAGTATTTT | CASSLRTGGTDTQYF
few | TRBJ2-6 | TRBV27 | - | 15 | TGTGCCAGCAGTTTATCAAATGGTGGGGCCAACGTCCTGACTTTC | CASSLSNGGANVLTF
- | TRBJ2-7 | TRBV10-2 | - | 15 | TGCGCCAGCAGTGAGTCTGGAGGGGGTAGCCACGAGCAGTACTTC | CASSESGGGSHEQYF
- | TRBJ1-2 | TRBV19 | TRBD1 | 13 | TGTGCCAGTAGTCTCAACGGACAGGTGGGCTACACCTTC | CASSLNGQVGYTF
- | TRBJ2-7 | TRBV4-3 | TRBD1 | 15 | TGCGCCAGCAGCCAAGGGACAGGGGGAACCTACGAGCAGTACTTC | CASSQGTGGTYEQYF
- | TRBJ2-3 | TRBV7-3 | TRBD2 | 18 | TGTGCCAGCAGCTTAACCCCGGGACTAGCGGGGCCCGAAGATACGCAGTATTTT | CASSLTPGLAGPEDTQYF
few | TRBJ2-3 | TRBV30 | TRBD1 | 16 | TGTGCCTGGAACGCCGGGACAGGGGGAATTTTAGATACGCAGTATTTT | CAWNAGTGGILDTQYF
- | TRBJ2-1 | TRBV27 | - | 13 | TGTGCCAGCAGTTTGGTGTCGGTGGGTGAGCAGTTCTTC | CASSLVSVGEQFF
- | TRBJ2-1 | TRBV29-1 | - | 13 | TGCAGCGTTGAAAGGGGACATGACCATGAGCAGTTCTTC | CSVERGHDHEQFF
once | TRBJ1-2 | TRBV30 | TRBD1 | 14 | TGTGCCTGGAGTGGACAGGGGCCGAACTATGGCTACACCTTC | CAWSGQGPNYGYTF
- | TRBJ2-1 | TRBV5-6 | - | 13 | TGTGCCAGCAGCAGTAGTTTGGGAAATCAGCAGTTCTTC | CASSSSLGNQQFF
- | TRBJ2-5 | TRBV4-3 | - | 13 | TGCGCCAGCAGTCCTATGGGTCGAGAGACCCAGTACTTC | CASSPMGRETQYF
few | TRBJ2-7 | TRBV11-2 | - | 14 | TGTGCCAGCAGCTTAGGGGTACAATTCTACGAGCAGTACTTC | CASSLGVQFYEQYF
- | TRBJ2-3 | TRBV7-3 | TRBD2 | 18 | TGTGCCAGCAGCTTAACCCCGGGACTAGCGGGGAGCACAGATACGCAGTATTTT | CASSLTPGLAGSTDTQYF
- | TRBJ2-1 | TRBV7-9 | - | 16 | TGTGCCAGCAGCTTTCCCCGGGGTTATACCTACAATGAGCAGTTCTTC | CASSFPRGYTYNEQFF
- | TRBJ1-5 | TRBV27 | - | 16 | TGTGCCAGCAGCCCCTCTTCAGGGAATAGCAATCAGCCCCAGCATTTT | CASSPSSGNSNQPQHF
- | TRBJ2-3 | TRBV5-1 | TRBD2 | 17 | TGCGCCAGCAGCTTGTGGGGGGGTTCGGAAACCACAGATACGCAGTATTTT | CASSLWGGSETTDTQYF
- | TRBJ1-1 | TRBV10-1 | TRBD1 | 13 | TGCGCCAGCAGCTTGGGACAGCACACTGAAGCTTTCTTT | CASSLGQHTEAFF
- | TRBJ2-3 | TRBV29-1 | TRBD2 | 17 | TGCAGCGTCCAAGGACTAGCGGGGCTCGAATACACAGATACGCAGTATTTT | CSVQGLAGLEYTDTQYF
- | TRBJ1-6 | TRBV16 | TRBD1 | 15 | TGTGCCAGCAGCCCCCGGACAGGGAGTAATTCACCCCTCCACTTT | CASSPRTGSNSPLHF
- | TRBJ2-3 | TRBV6-1 | - | 16 | TGTGCCAGCAGTGAGTGGAGATCGGGGAACACAGATACGCAGTATTTT | CASSEWRSGNTDTQYF
once | TRBJ1-6 | TRBV27 | TRBD1 | 13 | TGTGCCAGCACCTCAGGGGGAGGATCACCCCTCCACTTT | CASTSGGGSPLHF
- | TRBJ1-1 | TRBV16 | - | 12 | TGTGCCAGCAGCGTGGGTCGGACTGAAGCTTTCTTT | CASSVGRTEAFF
- | TRBJ2-2 | TRBV11-1 | TRBD2 | 15 | TGTGCCAGCAGCTTTGGGGGGGTATCCACCGGGGAGCTGTTTTTT | CASSFGGVSTGELFF
- | TRBJ2-7 | TRBV5-1 | - | 13 | TGCGCCAGCAGCTTGTACTACTCCTACGAGCAGTACTTC | CASSLYYSYEQYF
- | TRBJ2-7 | TRBV5-6 | - | 12 | TGTGCCAGCAGCTTGGACACATCCGAGCAGTACTTC | CASSLDTSEQYF
- | TRBJ2-5 | TRBV7-2 | - | 15 | TGTGCCAGCAGCTTGAACTCCAGGGTTCAAGAGACCCAGTACTTC | CASSLNSRVQETQYF
few | TRBJ1-6 | TRBV10-3 | - | 14 | TGTGCCATCAGTGAGCCTACAGGGTCCGCACCCCTCCACTTT | CAISEPTGSAPLHF
- | TRBJ1-2 | TRBV5-1 | - | 15 | TGCGCCAGCAGCACAACTCCCTCCGACAGTAATGGCTACACCTTC | CASSTTPSDSNGYTF
- | TRBJ1-2 | TRBV4-1 | - | 14 | TGCGCCAGCAGCCAAGATCCTGCCCACTATGGCTACACCTTC | CASSQDPAHYGYTF
medium-sized | TRBJ2-3 | TRBV6-1 | TRBD2 | 15 | TGTGCCAGCAGTGAAGCGGGGGGAGGGGCAGATACGCAGTATTTT | CASSEAGGGADTQYF
once | TRBJ2-5 | TRBV10-2 | - | 14 | TGCGCCAGCAGTGAGGTCAGTCTCCAAGAGACCCAGTACTTC | CASSEVSLQETQYF